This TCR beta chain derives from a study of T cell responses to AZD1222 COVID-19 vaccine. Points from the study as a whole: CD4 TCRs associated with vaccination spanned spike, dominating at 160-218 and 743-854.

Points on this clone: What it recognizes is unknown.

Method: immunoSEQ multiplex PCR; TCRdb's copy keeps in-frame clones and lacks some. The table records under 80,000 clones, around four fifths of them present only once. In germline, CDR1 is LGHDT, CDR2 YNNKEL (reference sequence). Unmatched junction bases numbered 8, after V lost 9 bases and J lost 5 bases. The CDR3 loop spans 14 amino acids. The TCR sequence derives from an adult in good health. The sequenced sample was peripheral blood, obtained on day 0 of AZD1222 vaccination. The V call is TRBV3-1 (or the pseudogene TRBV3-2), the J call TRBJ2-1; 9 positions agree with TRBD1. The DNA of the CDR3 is TGTGCCAGACAGGGGGCGATGGTTAACAATGAGCAGTTCTTC. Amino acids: CARQGAMVNNEQFF.